This T cell receptor (beta chain) was found in a study of STAT5B mutations in CD4+ large granular lymphocyte leukemia. Per the germline V gene, CDR1 is LNHDA and CDR2 is SQIVND (reference sequence). CDR3 size: 13 residues. Trimming left V 5 bases short and J 9 bases short, with 14 bases between. Study-wide points: Without putative leukemic clones, patient CD4-sorted repertoires remained more clonal than healthy CD4+ repertoires.

Sequencing was at survey level. Generated by immunoSEQ multiplex PCR, the TCRdb table keeps only in-frame clones and is missing some. The sample has 30,000 to 40,000 clones; just over 75% are singletons. As regards this clone: Its antigen is unknown.

The TCR comes from a human donor in good health. This rearrangement joins TRBV19 to TRBJ1-5, with a tentative D call TRBD1 (6 bases). The sample taken for sequencing was CD4+ T cells from blood buffy coats. Here the CDR3 DNA reads TGTGCCAGTAGTTTACAGGGCCCGGGGCCCCAGCATTTT. Protein: CASSLQGPGPQHF.